Presented here are 9 T cell receptor beta chains from one specimen sequenced in a study of OX40 agonist ivuxolimab in advanced cancers. Some clones are missing from TCRdb's copy, which holds only in-frame ones; the method was immunoSEQ multiplex PCR. The table has 50,000 to 70,000 clones, roughly 84% seen once. The sequences come from CD4+ or CD8+ T cells sorted from blood, collected in a trial of the OX40 agonist ivuxolimab. The receptors derive from an adult with an advanced solid tumor such as melanoma, head and neck, liver or kidney cancer.

The chain combines TRBV7-9 with TRBJ2-5; 9 bases agree with TRBD1. With the DNA end fitting TRBJ2-7 better, the J assignment may be wrong. The CDR3 has 13 amino acids. Germline assignment: CDR1 SEHNR and CDR2 FQNEAQ (reference sequence). The CDR3 coding sequence is TGTGGCGTAGGGGGACAGGGTCTCCGCGAGCAGTACTTC. Encoded protein: CGVGGQGLREQYF.

The chain is built from TRBV7-2 and TRBJ1-4, with D possibly matching TRBD1 (5 bases). Trimming stripped 6 bases from V and 2 bases from J, with 13 bases between. The germline gives CDR1 SGHTA, CDR2 FQGNSA. There are 15 residues in the CDR3. In nucleotides, the CDR3 is TGTGCCAGCAGGGGAGGTGGGGCTACTAATGAAAAACTGTTTTTT. This translates into CASRGGGATNEKLFF.

This clone appeared a few times. The rearrangement uses TRBV13 and TRBJ2-5, with 11 positions matching TRBD2. The CDR3 extends over 15 amino acids. CDR1 and CDR2 from the germline V gene are PRHDT and FYEKMQ (reference sequence). The ends lost 5 bases at V and 4 bases at J; junction bases unmatched: 6. The CDR3 sequence is CASSRLAGGGETQYF. The CDR3 coding sequence is TGTGCCAGCAGCCGGCTAGCGGGAGGTGGAGAGACCCAGTACTTC.

The chain employs TRBV28 and TRBJ2-7; D unclear. The CDR3 consists of 14 residues. The germline V and J ends were trimmed by 4 bases and 5 bases, with 15 bases remaining between them. CDR1 and CDR2 (germline): MDHEN, SYDVKM. CDR3 sequence reads: CASSSPGHPHEQYF. The CDR3 coding sequence is TGTGCCAGCAGTTCCCCGGGCCACCCCCACGAGCAGTACTTC.

The V gene is TRBV28, the J gene TRBJ1-1; D may be TRBD1 (5 bases). Germline V gene lookup returns CDR1 MDHEN and CDR2 SYDVKM. V lost 7 bases and J 0 bases, leaving 12 bases between the germline ends. This CDR3 region has 14 residues. CDR3 sequence: CASTGTFVNTEAFF. CDR3 in DNA: TGTGCCAGCACCGGGACTTTTGTGAACACTGAAGCTTTCTTT.

The V gene is TRBV30, the J gene TRBJ1-2, with D unresolved. Germline lookup yields CDR1 GTSNPN and CDR2 SVGIG (reference sequence). The CDR3 extends over 12 amino acids. Trimming took off 1 base at V and 4 bases at J, with 7 bases between the two ends. In DNA, the CDR3 is TGTGCCTGGAGTGGTGGTGCCTATGGCTACACCTTC. Amino acids: CAWSGGAYGYTF.

The chain employs TRBV5-6 and TRBJ1-1; maybe TRBD1 (6 bases). Looked up from germline, CDR1 is SGHDT and CDR2 is YYEEEE. Trimming pared 4 bases from V and 0 bases from J, leaving 22 bases between. The CDR3 sequence is 18 residues long. The CDR3 protein is CASSTPRVGTPLNTEAFF. The CDR3 region has the DNA TGTGCCAGCAGCACACCAAGGGTCGGGACACCCCTGAACACTGAAGCTTTCTTT.

J is TRBJ2-1 and V is TRBV7-9, with D maybe TRBD2 (5 bases). This CDR3 has 14 amino acids. The germline V gene encodes CDR1 SEHNR and CDR2 FQNEAQ (reference sequence). The V end was cut by 4 bases, the J end by 8 bases, with 15 bases between. CDR3 in DNA: TGTGCCAGCAGCTCCTTACAACTAGGACATGAGCAGTTCTTC. It translates to CASSSLQLGHEQFF.

The chain uses TRBV7-3 and TRBJ1-1; 7 bases are shared with TRBD1. The V segment lost 4 bases and the J segment 1 base; nucleotides outside the gene matches: 3. Germline CDR1 SGHTA, CDR2 FQGTGA. This CDR3 comprises 14 residues. CDR3 loop: CASSSGTANTEAFF. DNA of the CDR3: TGTGCCAGCAGCTCCGGGACAGCGAACACTGAAGCTTTCTTT.